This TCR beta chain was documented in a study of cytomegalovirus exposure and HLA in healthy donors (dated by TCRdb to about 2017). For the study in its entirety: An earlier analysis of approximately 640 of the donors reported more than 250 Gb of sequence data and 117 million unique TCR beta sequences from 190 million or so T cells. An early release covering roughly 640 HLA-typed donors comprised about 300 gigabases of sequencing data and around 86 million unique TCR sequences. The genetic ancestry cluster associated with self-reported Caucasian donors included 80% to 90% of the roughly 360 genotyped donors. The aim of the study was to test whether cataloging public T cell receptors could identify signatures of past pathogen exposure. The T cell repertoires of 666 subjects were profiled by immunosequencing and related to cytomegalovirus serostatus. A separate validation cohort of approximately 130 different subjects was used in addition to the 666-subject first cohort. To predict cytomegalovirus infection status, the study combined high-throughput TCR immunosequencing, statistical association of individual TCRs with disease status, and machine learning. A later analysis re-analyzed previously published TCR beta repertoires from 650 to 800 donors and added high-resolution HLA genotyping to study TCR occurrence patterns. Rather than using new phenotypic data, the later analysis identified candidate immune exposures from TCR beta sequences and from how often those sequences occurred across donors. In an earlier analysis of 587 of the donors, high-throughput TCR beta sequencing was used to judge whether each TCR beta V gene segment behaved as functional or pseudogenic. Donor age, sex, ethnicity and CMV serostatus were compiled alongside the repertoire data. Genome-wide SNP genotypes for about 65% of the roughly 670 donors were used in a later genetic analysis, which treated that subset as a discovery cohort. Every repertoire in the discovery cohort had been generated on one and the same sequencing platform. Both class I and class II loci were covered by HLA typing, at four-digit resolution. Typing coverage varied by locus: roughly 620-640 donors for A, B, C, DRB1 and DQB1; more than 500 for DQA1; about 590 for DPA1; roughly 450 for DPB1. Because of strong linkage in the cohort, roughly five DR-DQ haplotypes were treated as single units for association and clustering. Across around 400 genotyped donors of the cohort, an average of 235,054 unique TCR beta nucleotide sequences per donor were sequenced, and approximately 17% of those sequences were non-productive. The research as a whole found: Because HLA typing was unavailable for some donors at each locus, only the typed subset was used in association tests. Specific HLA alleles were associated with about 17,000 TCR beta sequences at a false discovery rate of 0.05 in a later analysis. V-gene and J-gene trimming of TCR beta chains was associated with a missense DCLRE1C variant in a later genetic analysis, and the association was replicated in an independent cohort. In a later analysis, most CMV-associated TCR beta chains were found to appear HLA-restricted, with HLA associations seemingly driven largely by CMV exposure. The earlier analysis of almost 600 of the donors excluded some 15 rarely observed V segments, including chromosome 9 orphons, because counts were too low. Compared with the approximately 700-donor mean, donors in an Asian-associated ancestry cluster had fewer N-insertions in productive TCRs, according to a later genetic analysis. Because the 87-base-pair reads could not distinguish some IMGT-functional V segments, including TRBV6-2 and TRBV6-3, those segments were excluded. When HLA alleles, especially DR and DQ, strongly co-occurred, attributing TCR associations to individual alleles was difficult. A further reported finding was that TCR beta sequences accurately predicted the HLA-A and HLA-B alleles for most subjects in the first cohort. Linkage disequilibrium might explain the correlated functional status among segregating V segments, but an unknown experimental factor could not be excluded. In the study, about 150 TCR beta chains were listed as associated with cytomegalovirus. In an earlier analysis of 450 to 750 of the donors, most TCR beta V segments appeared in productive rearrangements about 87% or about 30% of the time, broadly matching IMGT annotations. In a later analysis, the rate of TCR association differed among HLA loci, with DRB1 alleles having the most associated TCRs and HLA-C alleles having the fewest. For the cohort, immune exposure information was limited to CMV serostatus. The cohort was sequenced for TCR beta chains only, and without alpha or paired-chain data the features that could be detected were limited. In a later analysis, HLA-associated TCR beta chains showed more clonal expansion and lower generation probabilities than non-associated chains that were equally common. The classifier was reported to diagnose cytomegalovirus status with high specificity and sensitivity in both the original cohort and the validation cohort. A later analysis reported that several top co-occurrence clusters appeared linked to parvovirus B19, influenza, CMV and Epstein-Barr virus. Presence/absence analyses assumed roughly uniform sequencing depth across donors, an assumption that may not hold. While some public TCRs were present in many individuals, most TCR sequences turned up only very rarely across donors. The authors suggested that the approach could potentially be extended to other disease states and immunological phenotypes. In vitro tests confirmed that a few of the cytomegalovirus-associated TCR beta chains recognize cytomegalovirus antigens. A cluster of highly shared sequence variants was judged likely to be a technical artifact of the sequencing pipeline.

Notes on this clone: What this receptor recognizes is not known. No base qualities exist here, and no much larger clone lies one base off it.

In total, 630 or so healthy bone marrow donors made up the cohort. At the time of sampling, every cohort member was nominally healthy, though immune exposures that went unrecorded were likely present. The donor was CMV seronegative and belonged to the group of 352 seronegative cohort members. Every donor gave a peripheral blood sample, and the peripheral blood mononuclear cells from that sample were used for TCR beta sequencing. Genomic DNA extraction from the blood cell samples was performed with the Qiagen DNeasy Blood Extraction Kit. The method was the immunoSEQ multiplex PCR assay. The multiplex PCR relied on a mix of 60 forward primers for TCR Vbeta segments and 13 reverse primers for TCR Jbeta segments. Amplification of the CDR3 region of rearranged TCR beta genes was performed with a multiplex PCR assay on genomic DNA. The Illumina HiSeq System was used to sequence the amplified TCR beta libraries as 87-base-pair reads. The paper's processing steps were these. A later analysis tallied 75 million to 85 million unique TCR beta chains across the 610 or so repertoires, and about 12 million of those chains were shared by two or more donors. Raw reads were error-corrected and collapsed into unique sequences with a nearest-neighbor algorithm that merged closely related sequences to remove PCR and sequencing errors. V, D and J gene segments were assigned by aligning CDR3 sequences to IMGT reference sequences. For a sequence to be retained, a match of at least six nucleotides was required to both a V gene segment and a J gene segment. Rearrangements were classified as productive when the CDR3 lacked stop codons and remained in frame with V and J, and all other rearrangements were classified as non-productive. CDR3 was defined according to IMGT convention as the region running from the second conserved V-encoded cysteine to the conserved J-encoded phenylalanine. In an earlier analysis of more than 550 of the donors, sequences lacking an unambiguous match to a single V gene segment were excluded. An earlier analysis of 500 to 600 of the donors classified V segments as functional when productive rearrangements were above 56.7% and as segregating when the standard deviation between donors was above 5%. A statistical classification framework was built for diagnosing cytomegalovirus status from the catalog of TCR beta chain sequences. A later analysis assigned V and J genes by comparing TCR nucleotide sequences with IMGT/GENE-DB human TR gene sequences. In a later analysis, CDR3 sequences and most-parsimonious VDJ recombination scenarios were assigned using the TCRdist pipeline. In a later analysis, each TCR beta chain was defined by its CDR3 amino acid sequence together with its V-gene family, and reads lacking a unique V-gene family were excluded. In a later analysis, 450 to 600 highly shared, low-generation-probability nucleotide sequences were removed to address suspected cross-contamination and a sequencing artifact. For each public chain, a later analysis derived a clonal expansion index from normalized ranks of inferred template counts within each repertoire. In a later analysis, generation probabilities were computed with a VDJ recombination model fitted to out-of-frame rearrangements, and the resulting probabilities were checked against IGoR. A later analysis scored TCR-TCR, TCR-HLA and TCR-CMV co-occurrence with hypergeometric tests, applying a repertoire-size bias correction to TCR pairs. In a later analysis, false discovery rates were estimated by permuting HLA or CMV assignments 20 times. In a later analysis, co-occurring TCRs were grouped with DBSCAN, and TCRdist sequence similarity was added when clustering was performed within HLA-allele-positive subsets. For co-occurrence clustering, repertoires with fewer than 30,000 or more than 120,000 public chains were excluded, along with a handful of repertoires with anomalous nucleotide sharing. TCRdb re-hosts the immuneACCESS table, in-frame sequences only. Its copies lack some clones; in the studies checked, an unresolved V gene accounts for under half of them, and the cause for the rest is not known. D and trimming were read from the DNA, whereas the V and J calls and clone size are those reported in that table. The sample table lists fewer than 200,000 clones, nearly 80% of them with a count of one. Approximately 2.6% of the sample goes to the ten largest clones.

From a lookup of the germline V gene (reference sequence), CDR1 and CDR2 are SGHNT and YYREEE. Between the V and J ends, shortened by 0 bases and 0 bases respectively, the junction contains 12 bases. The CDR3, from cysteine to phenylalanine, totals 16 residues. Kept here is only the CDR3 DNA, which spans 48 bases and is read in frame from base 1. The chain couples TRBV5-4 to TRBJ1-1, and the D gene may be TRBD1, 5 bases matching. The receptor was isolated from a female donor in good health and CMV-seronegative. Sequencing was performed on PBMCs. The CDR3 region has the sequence CASSLGGGLLNTEAFF. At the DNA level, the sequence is TGTGCCAGCAGCTTGGGCGGGGGTTTGCTGAACACTGAAGCTTTCTTT.